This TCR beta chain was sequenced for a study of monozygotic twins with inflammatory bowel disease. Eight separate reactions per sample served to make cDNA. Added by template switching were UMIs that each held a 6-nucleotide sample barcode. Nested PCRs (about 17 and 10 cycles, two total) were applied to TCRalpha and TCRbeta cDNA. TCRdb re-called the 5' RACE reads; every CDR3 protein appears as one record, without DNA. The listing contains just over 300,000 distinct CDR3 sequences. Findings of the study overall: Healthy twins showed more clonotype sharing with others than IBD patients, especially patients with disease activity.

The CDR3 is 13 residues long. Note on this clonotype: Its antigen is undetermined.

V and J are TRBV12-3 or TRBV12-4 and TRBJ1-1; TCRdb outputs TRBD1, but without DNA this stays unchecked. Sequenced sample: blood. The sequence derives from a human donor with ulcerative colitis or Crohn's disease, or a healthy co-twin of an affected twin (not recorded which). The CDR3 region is CASSPGVGTEAFF.